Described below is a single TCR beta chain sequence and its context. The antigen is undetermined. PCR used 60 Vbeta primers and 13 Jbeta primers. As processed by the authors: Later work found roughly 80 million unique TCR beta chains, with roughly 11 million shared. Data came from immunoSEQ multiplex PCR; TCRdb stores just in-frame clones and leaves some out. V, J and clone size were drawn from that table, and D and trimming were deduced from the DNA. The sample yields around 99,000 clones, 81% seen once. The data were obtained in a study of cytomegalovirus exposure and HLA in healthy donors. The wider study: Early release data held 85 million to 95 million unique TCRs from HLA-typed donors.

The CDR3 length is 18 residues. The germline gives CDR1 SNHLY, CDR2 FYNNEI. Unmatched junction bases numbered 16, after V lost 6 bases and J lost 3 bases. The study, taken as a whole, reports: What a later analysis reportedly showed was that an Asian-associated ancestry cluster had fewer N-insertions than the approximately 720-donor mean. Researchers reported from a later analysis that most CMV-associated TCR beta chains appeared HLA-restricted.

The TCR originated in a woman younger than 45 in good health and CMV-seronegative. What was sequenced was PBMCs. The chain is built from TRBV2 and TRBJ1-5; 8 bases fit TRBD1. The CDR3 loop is CASSSVRRDRRLNQPQHF. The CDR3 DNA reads TGTGCCAGCAGCTCTGTACGCAGGGACAGGAGGCTCAATCAGCCCCAGCATTTT.